This T cell receptor beta chain comes out of a study of breast tumors, draining lymph nodes, adjacent tissues. This clonotype was seen at least ten times. Samples came from axillary lymph nodes draining the breast cancer. The CDR3 runs to 17 residues. Germline V gene sequence: CDR1 SGHNT, CDR2 YENEEA. Between the trimmed V and J ends, which lost 0 bases and 2 bases, there was a span of 14 bases. TCRdb redid the calling of the multiplex PCR reads with MiXCR, one entry per CDR3 protein. The sample has about 270,000 distinct CDR3 sequences, 30% to 35% seen once. J is TRBJ2-1 and V is TRBV11-3, with TRBD2 as a possible D gene (5 bases). What was sequenced was axillary lymph node tissue. This TCR came from a female donor with breast cancer. Some clones in this sample may be carry-over from other donors' samples. The CDR3 here is CASSLEVGVGTYNEQFF. The CDR3 DNA sequence: TGTGCCAGCAGCTTAGAAGTCGGGGTTGGGACCTACAATGAGCAGTTCTTC.